Listed below are T cell receptor beta chains from one sample, sequenced in a study of vaccination effects on CD4 cells after COVID-19. What these receptors recognize is not known. Generated by immunoSEQ multiplex PCR, the TCRdb table keeps only in-frame clones and is missing some. Of tens of thousands of clones detected, approximately 80% appear once; the ten largest clones hold 2.9%. Here the sequenced sample was CD4+ T cells from PBMCs cultured with HCoV-NL63 spike peptides, taken before COVID-19 vaccination. The receptors stem from a human donor who received a COVID-19 vaccine. The CDR3 runs from the conserved cysteine through the conserved F or W. The D gene is left open where the match is weak. The size of a clone is reported for some rows only, either as once, few or many, or as a class for expanded clones.

V	J	D	size	DNA	CDR3
TRBV5-6	TRBJ2-1	NA	few	TGTGCCAGCATGGGGACCTACAATGAGCAGTTCTTC	CASMGTYNEQFF
TRBV4-1	TRBJ2-3	NA	NA	TGCGCCAGCAGCGCTCTCTCGGGACTTAACACAGATACGCAGTATTTT	CASSALSGLNTDTQYF
TRBV18	TRBJ1-2	TRBD1	NA	TGTGCCAGCTCACCGACCCGGACAGGGCAGGACGGCTACACCTTC	CASSPTRTGQDGYTF
TRBV5-1	TRBJ2-3	NA	NA	TGCGCCAGCAGCTTGGTTCCGGGGGCGAACACAGATACGCAGTATTTT	CASSLVPGANTDTQYF
TRBV7-2	TRBJ2-3	TRBD2	NA	TGTGCCAGCGCTTTAGCGGGGGGCACAGATACGCAGTATTTT	CASALAGGTDTQYF
TRBV7-2	TRBJ2-5	NA	NA	TGTGCCAGCAGCTTAGGAGGGGGTAAGGAGACCCAGTACTTC	CASSLGGGKETQYF
TRBV5-1	TRBJ2-2	NA	NA	TGCGCCAGCAGCTTGAACAGGGTGAACACCGGGGAGCTGTTTTTT	CASSLNRVNTGELFF
TRBV6-5	TRBJ1-4	NA	NA	TGTGCCAGCAGTCCGGATTCAACTAATGAAAAACTGTTTTTT	CASSPDSTNEKLFF
TRBV2	TRBJ2-6	TRBD1	NA	TGTGCCAGCAGCTACAGGGGTTCTGGGGCCAACGTCCTGACTTTC	CASSYRGSGANVLTF
TRBV28	TRBJ1-3	NA	once	TGTGCCAGCAGTTTCAGAGGAAACACCATATATTTT	CASSFRGNTIYF
TRBV18	TRBJ1-1	NA	NA	TGTGCCAGCTCACCCCCCGGGAGGCCTCGTTCGATCACTGAAGCTTTCTTT	CASSPPGRPRSITEAFF
TRBV19	TRBJ1-5	NA	NA	TGTGCCAGTAGTATTTGGGGAAACAATCAGCCCCAGCATTTT	CASSIWGNNQPQHF
TRBV6-4	TRBJ2-5	TRBD2	NA	TGTGCCAGCAGTGCAAAAGCGGGGGCCTCCCAAGAGACCCAGTACTTC	CASSAKAGASQETQYF
TRBV4-3	TRBJ1-1	NA	NA	TGCGCCAGCAGCCTACAGAAAGTTGGATACACTGAAGCTTTCTTT	CASSLQKVGYTEAFF
TRBV18	TRBJ2-1	NA	NA	TGTGCCAGCTCGCCTTCCCGGGGGAATTCCTACAATGAGCAGTTCTTC	CASSPSRGNSYNEQFF
TRBV30	TRBJ1-4	NA	few	TGTGCCTGGAGTGTAAGGTTTGGAGGGTTTAACGAAAAACTGTTTTTT	CAWSVRFGGFNEKLFF
TRBV5-1	TRBJ2-5	NA	once	TGCGCCAGCACTGTTTTCGTTACAGGGACCCAAGAGACCCAGTACTTC	CASTVFVTGTQETQYF
TRBV10-3	TRBJ2-1	TRBD2	NA	TGTGCCATCAGTGAGCCGAGACTAGCGGGGGACGACAATGAGCAGTTCTTC	CAISEPRLAGDDNEQFF
TRBV3-1/TRBV3-2	TRBJ1-3	NA	NA	TGTGCCAGCAGCCAAGCTGGAAACACCATATATTTT	CASSQAGNTIYF
TRBV10-3	TRBJ1-6	TRBD1	NA	TGTGCCATCAGTTTGGACAGGGGCGAGTCACCCCTCCACTTT	CAISLDRGESPLHF
TRBV6-6	TRBJ1-5	TRBD1	NA	TGTGCCAGCAGTTACGGGACAGGCGCCTTAAATCAGCCCCAGCATTTT	CASSYGTGALNQPQHF
TRBV10-3	TRBJ2-3	TRBD2	NA	TGTGCCATCAAATCGAGCGGGGCCACAGATACGCAGTATTTT	CAIKSSGATDTQYF
TRBV2	TRBJ2-5	NA	NA	TGTGCCAGCATAGGACAGCGTAACTCCAAGACCCAGTACTTC	CASIGQRNSKTQYF
TRBV10-2	TRBJ1-3	NA	NA	TGCGCCAGCAGTGAAACCGCCGCTCGGAACACCATATATTTT	CASSETAARNTIYF
TRBV2	TRBJ2-4	NA	NA	TGTGCCAGCAGTGGCAACCTAGCCAAAAACATTCAGTACTTC	CASSGNLAKNIQYF
TRBV19	TRBJ2-2	NA	few	TGTGCCAGTACCTCCGGTTACACCGGGGAGCTGTTTTTT	CASTSGYTGELFF
TRBV10-3	TRBJ1-2	TRBD1	NA	TGTGCCATCAGGGAAGGACAGGGGGCCGGAAATGGCTACACCTTC	CAIREGQGAGNGYTF
TRBV29-1	TRBJ1-4	NA	few	TGCAGCGTTGAAAGCAGGGAGAAAGAAAAACTGTTTTTT	CSVESREKEKLFF
TRBV5-4	TRBJ1-2	NA	few	TGTGCCAGCAGCTTGGAAGCGGGGGCAGGGGGCTACACCTTC	CASSLEAGAGGYTF
TRBV28	TRBJ1-2	TRBD1	NA	TGTGCCAGCAGTTTGCCCGGACAGGGGGCGACGTTC	CASSLPGQGATF
TRBV6-2/TRBV6-3	TRBJ2-2	NA	NA	TGTGCCAGCAGTTACCCTAATAGAGCCGGGGAGCTGTTTTTT	CASSYPNRAGELFF
TRBV7-2	TRBJ2-5	NA	NA	TGTGCCAGCAGCCTGTTCCGGCAGCAAGAGACCCAGTACTTC	CASSLFRQQETQYF
TRBV3-1/TRBV3-2	TRBJ2-5	NA	NA	TGTGCCAGCAGCGCCATTGGGGAGACCCAGTACTTC	CASSAIGETQYF
TRBV28	TRBJ1-2	NA	NA	TGTGCCAGCAGTTTATTGGACAGACCAAACTATGGCTACACCTTC	CASSLLDRPNYGYTF
TRBV6-1	TRBJ2-4	TRBD1	few	TGTGCCAGCAGTGAATCCGTACAGGGGGCGCGAAACATTCAGTACTTC	CASSESVQGARNIQYF
TRBV5-4	TRBJ1-2	NA	few	TGTGCCAGCAGCTTGACGGGGGGCGACGGCTACACCTTC	CASSLTGGDGYTF
TRBV10-1	TRBJ1-6	NA	NA	TGCGCCAGCAGTGACCACGTCGGGAATTCACCCCTCCACTTT	CASSDHVGNSPLHF
TRBV30	TRBJ1-1	TRBD1	NA	TGTGCCTGGGGGCGAGTGGACAGGATGAACACTGAAGCTTTCTTT	CAWGRVDRMNTEAFF
TRBV15	TRBJ2-2	NA	few	TGTGCCACTGGGCTGGGGCCAAAACAGGGGAACACCGGGGAGCTGTTTTTT	CATGLGPKQGNTGELFF
TRBV4-3	TRBJ1-4	NA	NA	TGCGCCAGCAGCCAAGGGCCGATCCTCGAAAAACTGTTTTTT	CASSQGPILEKLFF
TRBV5-1	TRBJ1-5	NA	NA	TGCGCCAGCAGCTTGTTAGGGGTCGATCAGCCCCAGCATTTT	CASSLLGVDQPQHF
TRBV19	TRBJ2-5	NA	NA	TGTGCCAGTAGTATCGGATCAGGGGAAGAGACCCAGTACTTC	CASSIGSGEETQYF
TRBV27	TRBJ1-1	NA	few	TGTGCCAGCAGCTCCAGGTTAAACACTGAAGCTTTCTTT	CASSSRLNTEAFF
TRBV18	TRBJ2-1	NA	NA	TGTGCCAGCTCACCACTGTGGAGCTCCTACAATGAGCAGTTCTTC	CASSPLWSSYNEQFF
TRBV3-1/TRBV3-2	TRBJ1-4	NA	few	TGTGCCAGCAGCCACAGGTCAACTAATGAAAAACTGTTTTTT	CASSHRSTNEKLFF
TRBV7-2	TRBJ2-5	TRBD2	NA	TGTGCCAGCAGCTTAGGAGGGACTAGCGGGTGGGAGACCCAGTACTTC	CASSLGGTSGWETQYF
TRBV30	TRBJ2-2	NA	few	TGTGCCGGCTTCACGACGCCCGGGGAGCTGTTTTTT	CAGFTTPGELFF
TRBV19	TRBJ1-1	TRBD1	once	TGTGCCAGTAGTATTGGGCCGGGACAGGGGACCAAGATGAACACTGAAGCTTTCTTT	CASSIGPGQGTKMNTEAFF